Below are 7 T cell receptor beta chains sequenced from a single sample in a study of T cell responses to AZD1222 COVID-19 vaccine. TCRdb's copy holds only in-frame clones and misses some; the assay was immunoSEQ multiplex PCR. This table holds about 40,000 clones, approximately 80% found once. The sample here was peripheral blood, taken 28 days after the second AZD1222 dose. The receptors shown here come from an adult who received the AZD1222 COVID-19 vaccine.

CDR3 in DNA: TGTGCCAGCAGCTTAGATCGGACGGCAGGGAGTTATGGCTACACCTTC. This gives the protein CASSLDRTAGSYGYTF. V usage is TRBV7-8 and J usage is TRBJ1-2; a weak D match, TRBD1 (5 bases). Per germline, CDR1 SGHVS and CDR2 FQNEAQ. This CDR3 contains 16 residues. V lost 1 base to trimming and J lost 5 bases, with 17 bases between them.

This chain uses TRBV19 with TRBJ1-2, with a tentative D call TRBD1 (6 bases). This CDR3 region has 16 residues. The germline V and J ends were trimmed by 9 bases and 6 bases, with 26 bases remaining between them. Germline CDR1 is LNHDA and CDR2 is SQIVND (reference sequence). For the CDR3, the DNA is TGTGCCAGACAGGACCAAACCAGGGGAGTGAGGAATGGCTACACCTTC. Protein: CARQDQTRGVRNGYTF.

V and J are TRBV10-2 and TRBJ2-5; 7 bases agree with TRBD2. The J segment lost 1 base and the V segment lost 7 bases, leaving 3 bases of the junction unmatched. The CDR3 is 13 residues long. Germline V gene lookup returns CDR1 WSHSY and CDR2 SAAADI. The CDR3 protein is CASTRGVQETQYF. The CDR3 DNA follows: TGCGCCAGCACCCGGGGGGTCCAAGAGACCCAGTACTTC.

This sequence joins TRBV3-1 (or the pseudogene TRBV3-2) and TRBJ2-7; 12 nucleotides align to TRBD1. The V segment lost 3 bases and the J segment 7 bases; nucleotides outside the gene matches: 4. Per germline, CDR1 LGHDT and CDR2 YNNKEL (reference sequence). This CDR3 comprises 14 residues. CDR3 region: CASSQGTGGAEQYF. In DNA form, the CDR3 reads TGTGCCAGCAGCCAGGGGACAGGGGGCGCAGAGCAGTACTTC.

The chain has TRBV27 and TRBJ2-5; 10 bases are a match to TRBD2. The CDR3 contains 17 residues. The V segment lost 5 bases and the J segment 7 bases; nucleotides outside the gene matches: 16. Germline assignment: CDR1 MNHEY and CDR2 SMNVEV (reference sequence). The CDR3 bases are TGTGCCAGCAGTAACTCCCCCCTAGCGGGGGCCTCCGGGACCCAGTACTTC. Its protein product is CASSNSPLAGASGTQYF.

This chain links TRBV10-2 with TRBJ2-5; 8 nucleotides align to TRBD1. Germline trimming cut 6 bases from V and 1 base from J; bases unmatched to any gene: 4. The length of the CDR3 is 14 residues. Per germline, CDR1 WSHSY and CDR2 SAAADI. The CDR3 loop is CASSGQGPQETQYF. The DNA of the CDR3 is TGCGCCAGCAGCGGACAGGGACCCCAAGAGACCCAGTACTTC.

This chain uses TRBV5-1 with TRBJ2-7, with TRBD1 matching over 10 bases. Trimming removed 4 bases from V and 6 bases from J; junction bases left unmatched: 7. The CDR3 consists of 14 residues. The germline gives CDR1 SGHRS, CDR2 YFSETQ. In DNA form, the CDR3 reads TGCGCCAGCAGCCTCCTGACAGGGGGCAGCGAGCAGTACTTC. This codes for CASSLLTGGSEQYF.